One sample yielded the 23 T cell receptor beta chains listed below, sequenced in a study of blood T cells in healthy people across ages. Using a J-beta primer mix together with a sample-barcoded 5' primer, a second PCR was run for roughly 6 to 12 cycles. A single record per CDR3 protein comes from TCRdb applying MiXCR to the 5' RACE reads. Counted here are 1.4 million or so distinct CDR3 sequences, approximately 39% occurring once; the ten biggest clones make up under 5%. Sequenced: blood. These receptors all stem from a woman in her late teens or twenties in good health.

The chain carries TRBV21-1 and TRBJ1-5; TRBD1 is the table's D call, not checked against the DNA. TRBV21-1 corresponds to a pseudogene. The CDR3 extends over 15 amino acids. Written as DNA, the CDR3 is TGTGCCAGCAGCACTACAGGAGACGGCAATCAGCCCCAGCATTTT. It is translated as CASSTTGDGNQPQHF.

This chain links TRBV5-1 with TRBJ2-3, with 9 bases aligning to TRBD1. The CDR3 runs to 17 residues. CDR1 and CDR2 from the germline V gene are SGHRS and YFSETQ. The V gene end was trimmed by 4 bases and the J gene end by 6 bases; junction bases not matched to a gene: 15. CDR3 in amino acids: CASSRGQGILWSDTQYF. The CDR3 coding sequence is TGCGCCAGCAGCCGGGGACAGGGTATCTTATGGTCGGATACGCAGTATTTT.

The V and J genes are TRBV7-9 and TRBJ2-7; 10 bases align to TRBD1. Germline values: CDR1 SEHNR, CDR2 FQNEAQ (reference sequence). V lost 3 bases and J lost 7; bases outside the gene matches: 9. This CDR3 comprises 15 residues. For the CDR3, the DNA is TGTGCCAGCAGCTTTGTGACAGGGGGCTACTTTGAGCAGTACTTC. Translating gives CASSFVTGGYFEQYF.

A few counts support this clonotype. This chain joins TRBV5-1 and TRBJ2-1; 10 positions match TRBD2. Germline V lookup: CDR1 SGHRS, CDR2 YFSETQ. The CDR3 totals 16 residues. V lost 5 bases and J lost 5; bases outside the gene matches: 10. The CDR3 sequence is CASSPALAGDNNEQFF. The CDR3 DNA reads as TGCGCCAGCAGTCCCGCCCTAGCGGGGGATAACAATGAGCAGTTCTTC.

This clonotype was counted between two and nine times. The chain has TRBV21-1 and TRBJ2-1. TRBV21-1 is deemed a pseudogene. This CDR3 spans 15 amino acids. The CDR3 sequence is CASSKERCAVNEQFF. DNA for the CDR3: TGTGCCAGCAGCAAAGAGAGGTGTGCGGTGAATGAGCAGTTCTTC.

There are a few counts of this clonotype. The V call is TRBV14, the J call TRBJ2-1; no clear D gene. Germline V CDR1 and CDR2: SGHDN, FVKESK. V was shortened by 1 base and J by 9 bases, with 1 base between the two germline ends. This CDR3 is built from 10 residues. The CDR3 nucleotides read TGTGCCAGCAGCCAAGTTGAGCAGTTCTTC. Translation: CASSQVEQFF.

The chain joins TRBV7-2 to TRBJ1-2; TRBD1 is a possible D gene (5 bases). The CDR3 runs to 15 residues. Germline V gene lookup returns CDR1 SGHTA and CDR2 FQGNSA. The V end was cut by 1 base, the J end by 4 bases, with 13 bases between. CDR3 residues: CASSLGFGAAYGYTF. Here the CDR3 DNA reads TGTGCCAGCAGCTTAGGCTTCGGGGCGGCCTATGGCTACACCTTC.

The chain links TRBV7-9 to TRBJ2-5, with D unclear. The CDR3 runs to 12 residues. V was cut by 1 base and J by 11 bases, with 11 bases left in between. The germline CDR1 and CDR2 sequences are SEHNR and FQNEAQ (reference sequence). The CDR3 bases are TGTGCCAGCAGCTTAGGTTGGTTGGAGCAGTACTTC. Translation: CASSLGWLEQYF.

As concerns this clonotype: One end of the junction fails to match germline, which may point to a read error. The V gene is TRBV7-9, the J gene TRBJ2-1; no definite D call. CDR3 length: 15 amino acids. From germline, CDR1 is SEHNR and CDR2 FQNEAQ (reference sequence). The DNA of the CDR3 is TGTGCCAGCAGCACCGCAGTGGTCAACTACAATGGGCAGTTCTTC. It codes for CASSTAVVNYNGQFF.

The V gene is TRBV20-1, the J gene TRBJ1-1; 7 nucleotides align to TRBD1. Germline CDR1 is DFQATT and CDR2 is SNEGSKA (reference sequence). The CDR3 covers 14 residues. V shed 1 base, J shed 1 base, and the junction held 3 bases outside the gene matches. The CDR3 DNA reads as TGCAGTGCTAGAGCGGACAGGCAGAACACTGAAGCTTTCTTT. It specifies CSARADRQNTEAFF.

V is TRBV20-1 and J is TRBJ2-7; 10 bases align to TRBD1. The CDR3 is 14 amino acids. The J segment lost 4 bases and the V segment lost 5 bases, leaving 8 bases of the junction unmatched. The germline gives CDR1 DFQATT, CDR2 SNEGSKA (reference sequence). For the CDR3, the DNA is TGCAGTGCTTATCGACAGGGGGCCCCGTACGAGCAGTACTTC. It codes for CSAYRQGAPYEQYF.

The CDR3 loop is CSAGRFRKETQYF. CDR3 bases: TGCAGCGCTGGGCGATTCAGGAAAGAGACCCAGTACTTC. This rearrangement joins TRBV29-1 to TRBJ2-5, with unresolved D. Trimming stripped 7 bases from V and 3 bases from J, with 15 bases between. The CDR3 sequence is 13 residues long. Per germline, CDR1 SQVTM and CDR2 ANQGSEA.

This clonotype has more than one count but fewer than ten. The rearrangement joins TRBV4-1 to TRBJ1-1; perhaps TRBD1 as D (6 bases). The germline V gene encodes CDR1 MGHRA and CDR2 YSYEKL. Deletions cut 2 bases from V and 1 base from J, with 11 bases between. The CDR3 is 15 amino acids. CDR3 region: CASSQLTGENTEAFF. The CDR3 nucleotides are TGCGCCAGCAGCCAATTGACAGGAGAGAACACTGAAGCTTTCTTT.

The chain couples TRBV9 to TRBJ2-3, with D possibly being TRBD2 (5 bases). V was clipped by 3 bases and J by 2 bases, with 25 bases between them. The germline V gene encodes CDR1 SGDLS and CDR2 YYNGEE. The CDR3 contains 19 residues. CDR3 DNA sequence: TGTGCCAGCAGCGGCCGGAACCGGAGGACTTCCACTAACACAGATACGCAGTATTTT. It encodes CASSGRNRRTSTNTDTQYF.

The chain carries TRBV27 and TRBJ2-1; D is perhaps TRBD1 (7 bases). CDR1 and CDR2 (germline): MNHEY, SMNVEV (reference sequence). The V end lost 6 bases, the J end lost 7 bases, and 13 bases lay between the germline ends. The CDR3 is 13 residues long. CDR3: CASRYRGLNEQFF. The CDR3 nucleotides are TGTGCCAGCAGGTACAGGGGACTGAATGAGCAGTTCTTC.

Ten or more counts support this clonotype. The J gene is TRBJ2-2, the V gene TRBV15; D not resolved. Trimming removed 1 base at V and 6 bases at J, with 6 bases between. This CDR3 comprises 13 residues. The V gene's germline CDR1 is LNHNV and CDR2 YYDKDF (reference sequence). The CDR3 reads CATSRGEAGELFF. The DNA of the CDR3 is TGTGCCACCAGCAGAGGGGAAGCCGGGGAGCTGTTTTTT.

As to this clonotype: At one boundary the junction diverges from the germline segment, which might be a read error. The chain couples TRBV2 to TRBJ2-7; tentatively, D is TRBD2 (6 bases). This CDR3 has 15 residues. The germline V gene has CDR1 SNHLY and CDR2 FYNNEI. This CDR3 is CDSRVVGGTSYEQYF. In nucleotides, the CDR3 is TGTGACAGCAGGGTGGTCGGCGGGACCTCCTACGAGCAGTACTTC.

The J gene is TRBJ2-7, the V gene TRBV7-8; a weak D match, TRBD1 (5 bases). The J call is uncertain, as TRBJ2-5 better fits the DNA end. Germline CDR1 is SGHVS and CDR2 is FQNEAQ. CDR3 length: 17 residues. The CDR3 DNA is TGTGCCAGCAGCTTAGCAGGGCCGGACATGCTCCAAGAGACCCAGTACTTC. Translated: CASSLAGPDMLQETQYF.

V is TRBV6-2 or TRBV6-3 and J is TRBJ1-5; D is uncertain. The V and J ends lost 2 bases and 7 bases respectively, with 15 bases between them. The CDR3 covers 15 residues. CDR1 MNHEY and CDR2 SVGEGT come from the germline V gene. Written as DNA, the CDR3 is TGTGCCAGCAGTTACAGGTTCGCGTCTGGACAGCCCCAGCATTTT. It codes for CASSYRFASGQPQHF.

This clonotype was detected once. This chain joins TRBV14 and TRBJ2-3; TRBD2 matches 9 bases. Germline CDR1 SGHDN, CDR2 FVKESK. CDR3 length: 16 amino acids. V was pared by 2 bases and J by 3 bases, with 6 bases of the junction left unmatched. The CDR3: CASSQTRGGATDTQYF. In DNA form, the CDR3 reads TGTGCCAGCAGCCAAACGCGCGGGGGGGCAACAGATACGCAGTATTTT.

The chain has TRBV2 and TRBJ1-1; a possible D gene is TRBD1 (5 bases). Trimming took off 4 bases at V and 3 bases at J, with 18 bases between the two ends. The CDR3 sequence is 16 residues long. Per the germline V gene, CDR1 is SNHLY and CDR2 is FYNNEI. In DNA, the CDR3 is TGTGCCAGCAGTGGTGCGTCGGGCTGGGGGGACACTGAAGCTTTCTTT. Protein sequence: CASSGASGWGDTEAFF.

This clonotype was counted only a few times. V and J are TRBV20-1 and TRBJ2-2, with a weak D call TRBD2 (6 bases). V lost 4 bases and J 4 bases, leaving 10 bases between the germline ends. CDR3 length: 13 amino acids. Per the germline V gene, CDR1 is DFQATT and CDR2 is SNEGSKA (reference sequence). The CDR3 spells CSATGRSTGELFF. The CDR3 DNA reads as TGCAGTGCTACAGGGAGGTCCACCGGGGAGCTGTTTTTT.

The chain recombines TRBV10-3 with TRBJ1-5, with D uncertain. Deletions cut 4 bases from V and 7 bases from J, with 11 bases between. CDR3 length: 13 amino acids. Germline-derived CDR1 and CDR2 are ENHRY and SYGVKD. The CDR3 region is CAISAAGNQPQHF. The CDR3 DNA follows: TGTGCCATCAGTGCGGCCGGGAACCAGCCCCAGCATTTT.